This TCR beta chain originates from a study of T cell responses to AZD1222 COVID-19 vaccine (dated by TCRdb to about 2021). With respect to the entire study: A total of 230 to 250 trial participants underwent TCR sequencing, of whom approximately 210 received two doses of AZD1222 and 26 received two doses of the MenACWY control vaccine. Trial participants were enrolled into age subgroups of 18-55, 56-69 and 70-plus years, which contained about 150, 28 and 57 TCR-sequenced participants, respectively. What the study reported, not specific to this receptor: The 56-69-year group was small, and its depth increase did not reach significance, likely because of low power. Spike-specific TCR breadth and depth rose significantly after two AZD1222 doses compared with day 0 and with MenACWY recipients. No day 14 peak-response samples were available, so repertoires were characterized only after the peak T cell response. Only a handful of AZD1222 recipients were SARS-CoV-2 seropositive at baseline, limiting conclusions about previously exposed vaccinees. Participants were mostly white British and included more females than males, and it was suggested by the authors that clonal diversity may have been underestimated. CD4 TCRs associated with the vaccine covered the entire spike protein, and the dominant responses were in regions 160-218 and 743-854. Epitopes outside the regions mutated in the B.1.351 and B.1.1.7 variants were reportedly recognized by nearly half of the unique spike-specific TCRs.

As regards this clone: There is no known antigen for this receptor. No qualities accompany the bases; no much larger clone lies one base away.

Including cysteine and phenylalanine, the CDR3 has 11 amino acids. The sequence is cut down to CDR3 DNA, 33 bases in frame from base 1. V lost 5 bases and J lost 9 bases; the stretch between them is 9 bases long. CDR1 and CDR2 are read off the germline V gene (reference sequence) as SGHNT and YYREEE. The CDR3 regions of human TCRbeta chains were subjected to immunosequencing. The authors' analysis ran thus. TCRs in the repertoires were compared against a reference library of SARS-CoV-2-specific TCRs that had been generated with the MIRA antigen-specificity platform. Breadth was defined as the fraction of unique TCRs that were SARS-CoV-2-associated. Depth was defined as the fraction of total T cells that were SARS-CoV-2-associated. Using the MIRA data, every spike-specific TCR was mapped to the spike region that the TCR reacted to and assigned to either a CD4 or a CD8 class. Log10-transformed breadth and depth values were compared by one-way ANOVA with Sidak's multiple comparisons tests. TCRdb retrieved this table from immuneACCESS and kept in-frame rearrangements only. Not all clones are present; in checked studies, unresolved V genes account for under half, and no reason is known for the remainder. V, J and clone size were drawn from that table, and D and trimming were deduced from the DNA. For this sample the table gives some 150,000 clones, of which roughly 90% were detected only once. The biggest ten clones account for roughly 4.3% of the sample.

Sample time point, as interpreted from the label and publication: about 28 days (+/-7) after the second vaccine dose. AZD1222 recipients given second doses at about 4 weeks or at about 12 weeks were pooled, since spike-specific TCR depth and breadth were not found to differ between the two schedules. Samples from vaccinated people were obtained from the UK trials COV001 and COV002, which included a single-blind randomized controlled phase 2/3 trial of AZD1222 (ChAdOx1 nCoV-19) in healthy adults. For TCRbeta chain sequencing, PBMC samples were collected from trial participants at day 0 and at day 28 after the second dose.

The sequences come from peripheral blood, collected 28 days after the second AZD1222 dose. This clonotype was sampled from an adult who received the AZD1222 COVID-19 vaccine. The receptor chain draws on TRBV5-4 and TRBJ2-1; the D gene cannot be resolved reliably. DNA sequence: TGTGCCAGCAGTCCCGGGCCTGAGCAGTTCTTC. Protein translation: CASSPGPEQFF.